The present T cell receptor beta chain was sequenced within a study of cytomegalovirus exposure and HLA in healthy donors. Looking at the study overall: One earlier analysis, a look at 200 million or so T cells, found some 100 million unique TCR beta sequences.

PCR involved 60 Vbeta and 13 Jbeta primers. Clones were sequenced by immunoSEQ multiplex PCR, and TCRdb holds only the in-frame ones, with some missing. Of over 150,000 clones listed, approximately 71% were seen once; the top ten hold 4% to 5.5%. The sequenced sample was PBMCs. The clonotype comes from a male donor in good health and CMV-seronegative.

The CDR3 sequence is CASVSRRGTQYF. CDR3 sequence (DNA): TGTGCCAGCGTTTCCCGCAGGGGTACGCAGTATTTT. This chain joins TRBV5-6 and TRBJ2-3; D may be TRBD1 (6 bases). Germline V gene lookup returns CDR1 SGHDT and CDR2 YYEEEE. CDR3 length: 12 amino acids. Deletions cut 7 bases from V and 8 bases from J, with 14 bases between.